A single sample is the source of the 10 T cell receptor beta chains below, sequenced in a study of blood T cells in healthy people across ages. Combining a sample-barcoded 5' primer with a J-beta primer mix, a second PCR ran for about 7 to 11 cycles. MiXCR, run by TCRdb on the 5' RACE reads, gives a single entry per CDR3 protein. The repertoire holds approximately 780,000 distinct CDR3 sequences, more than 25% seen once, with under 3% in the top ten. Another study also made use of these data, one on T cells of mothers and their children.

The source material was blood. All receptors derive from a boy aged 5-17 years in good health.

Many counts were recorded for this clonotype. This chain connects TRBV29-1 to TRBJ2-6; TRBD2 might be the D (5 bases). Between the trimmed V and J ends, which lost 2 bases and 0 bases, there was a span of 8 bases. The CDR3 is 15 amino acids. Germline values: CDR1 SQVTM, CDR2 ANQGSEA. The CDR3 sequence is CSVEIRGSGANVLTF. The DNA for the CDR3 is TGCAGCGTTGAAATCCGGGGCTCTGGGGCCAACGTCCTGACTTTC.

This chain connects TRBV5-4 to TRBJ2-5; TRBD2 matches 9 bases. The trim removed 0 bases at V and 3 bases at J, leaving 6 bases unmatched. Germline CDR1 and CDR2: SGHNT and YYREEE (reference sequence). This CDR3 is built from 16 residues. For the CDR3, the DNA is TGTGCCAGCAGCTTGGATAGCGGGGGCGCCGAAGAGACCCAGTACTTC. Translation gives CASSLDSGGAEETQYF.

This clonotype was counted between two and nine times. This chain uses TRBV4-1 with TRBJ2-1, with D perhaps TRBD1 (6 bases). Matching the DNA end better, TRBJ2-7 makes the J call doubtful. Germline loops: CDR1 MGHRA, CDR2 YSYEKL. The CDR3 has 18 amino acids. CDR3 region: CASSLRRGRDTLSYEQYF. In nucleotides, the CDR3 is TGCGCCAGCAGCCTACGGCGTGGAAGGGACACGCTTTCCTACGAGCAGTACTTC.

The J gene is TRBJ2-1, the V gene TRBV19, with D perhaps assigned TRBD1 or TRBD2 (6 bases each). V was trimmed by 5 bases and J by 9 bases, leaving 20 bases between them. The CDR3 is 15 amino acids. CDR1 LNHDA and CDR2 SQIVND come from the germline V gene (reference sequence). The CDR3 nucleotides are TGTGCCAGTAGTGTGACCCTGGAGGGGGGCGGTGAGCAGTTCTTC. Translation gives CASSVTLEGGGEQFF.

A few counts support this clonotype. The chain combines TRBV29-1 with TRBJ1-1, with 9 positions matching TRBD1. Trimming cost V 7 bases and J 1 base; bases outside gene matches: 4. Germline V lookup: CDR1 SQVTM, CDR2 ANQGSEA. The length of the CDR3 is 13 residues. The CDR3 nucleotides are TGCAGCGGGTCGGACAGGGGGAACACTGAAGCTTTCTTT. Translation: CSGSDRGNTEAFF.

The chain uses TRBV7-2 and TRBJ2-1, with 9 bases aligning to TRBD2. V was pared by 5 bases and J by 6 bases, with 8 bases of the junction left unmatched. There are 15 residues in the CDR3. Per the germline V gene, CDR1 is SGHTA and CDR2 is FQGNSA. In DNA, the CDR3 is TGTGCCAGCAGCCCGGTTAGCGGGGGCTTCAATGAGCAGTTCTTC. As protein: CASSPVSGGFNEQFF.

This clonotype was detected a few times. J is TRBJ2-2 and V is TRBV15; D not certain. The CDR3 is 12 amino acids. Trimming cost V 3 bases and J 7 bases, with 6 bases left between them. Germline values: CDR1 LNHNV, CDR2 YYDKDF (reference sequence). CDR3 sequence: CATSRGNGELFF. The DNA for the CDR3 is TGTGCCACCAGCAGGGGTAACGGGGAGCTGTTTTTT.

The chain links TRBV5-1 to TRBJ1-2; 12 bases map to TRBD1. Germline loops: CDR1 SGHRS, CDR2 YFSETQ. With V trimmed by 2 bases and J by 2 bases, 7 bases remained unmatched. This CDR3 has 17 residues. CDR3 nucleotides: TGCGCCAGCAGCTTCAGTGGGACAGGGGGCCCAAACTATGGCTACACCTTC. Protein product: CASSFSGTGGPNYGYTF.

This clonotype was counted only a few times. The chain couples TRBV3-1 to TRBJ1-1, with a weak D call TRBD1 (5 bases). The CDR3 runs to 13 residues. Trimming pared 6 bases from V and 1 base from J, leaving 9 bases between. Looked up from germline, CDR1 is LGHDT and CDR2 is YNNKEL (reference sequence). DNA of the CDR3: TGTGCCAGCAGGGGACGGGGGAACACTGAAGCTTTCTTT. Protein product: CASRGRGNTEAFF.

In this sample, this clonotype turned up a few times. V gene TRBV4-1 combines with J gene TRBJ2-1, with 10 bases fitting TRBD2. The germline V gene encodes CDR1 MGHRA and CDR2 YSYEKL. This CDR3 region has 16 residues. The V and J ends lost 4 bases and 5 bases, in that order; junction bases with no gene match: 8. CDR3 DNA: TGCGCCAGCAGCCTAGATACTAGCGGGGTTGACAATGAGCAGTTCTTC. This encodes CASSLDTSGVDNEQFF.